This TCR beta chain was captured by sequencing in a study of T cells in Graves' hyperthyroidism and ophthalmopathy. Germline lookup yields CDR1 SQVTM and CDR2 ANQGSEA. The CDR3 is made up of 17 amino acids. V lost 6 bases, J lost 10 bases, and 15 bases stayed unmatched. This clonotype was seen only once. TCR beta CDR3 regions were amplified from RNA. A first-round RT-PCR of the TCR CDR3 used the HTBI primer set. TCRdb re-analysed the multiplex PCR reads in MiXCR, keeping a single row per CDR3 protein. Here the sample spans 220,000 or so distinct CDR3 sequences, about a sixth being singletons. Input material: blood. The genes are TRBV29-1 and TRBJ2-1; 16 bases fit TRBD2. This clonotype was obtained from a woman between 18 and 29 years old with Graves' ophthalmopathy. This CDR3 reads CSVCLIGTSGGVGEQFF. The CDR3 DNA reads TGCAGCGTCTGTTTGATCGGGACTAGCGGGGGGGTGGGGGAGCAGTTCTTC.